The 25 T cell receptor beta chains reported below all come from one sample, sequenced in a study of T cell changes during pregnancy in multiple sclerosis. This table comes from immunoSEQ multiplex PCR, and its TCRdb copy is limited to in-frame clones, with some not included. The profile shows 65,000 to 75,000 clones, over 80% of them singletons. The specimen comprised CD8+ T cells from peripheral blood mononuclear cells, sampled in the third trimester of pregnancy. These receptors originate from a female donor in good health, enrolled as a control in a pregnancy study.

This clone appeared once. The V and J genes are TRBV11-2 and TRBJ2-3; unclear D gene. Germline values: CDR1 SGHAT, CDR2 FQNNGV. Trimming took off 3 bases at V and 2 bases at J, with 3 bases between the two ends. This CDR3 is built from 12 residues. The CDR3 DNA sequence: TGTGCCAGCAGCTTTATCACAGATACGCAGTATTTT. This encodes CASSFITDTQYF.

The V gene is TRBV15, the J gene TRBJ1-2; D perhaps matches TRBD1 (6 bases). The CDR3 extends over 14 amino acids. From germline, CDR1 is LNHNV and CDR2 YYDKDF (reference sequence). V lost 5 bases and J 8 bases, leaving 18 bases between the germline ends. The DNA of the CDR3 is TGTGCCACCAGCGACGGCGTACAGGGAGAGGGCTACACCTTC. Protein sequence: CATSDGVQGEGYTF.

This rearrangement joins TRBV9 to TRBJ2-3, with unresolved D. With 4 bases removed from V and 2 bases from J, the gap between germline ends came to 5 bases. CDR3 size: 12 residues. The V gene's germline CDR1 is SGDLS and CDR2 YYNGEE. CDR3 loop: CASSPYTDTQYF. In DNA, the CDR3 is TGTGCCAGCAGCCCTTACACAGATACGCAGTATTTT. The full variable domain, rest sourced from reference TRBV9 and TRBJ2-3, is DSGVTQTPKHLITATGQRVTLRCSPRSGDLSVYWYQQSLDQGLQFLIQYYNGEERAKGNILERFSAQQFPDLHSELNLSSLELGDSALYFCASSPYTDTQYFGPGTRLTVL.

The V and J genes are TRBV7-9 and TRBJ1-2; 8 positions match TRBD1. The CDR3 sequence is 15 residues long. V gave up 4 bases and J gave up 3 bases; unmatched junction bases: 7. CDR1 is SEHNR, CDR2 FQNEAQ, per germline (reference sequence). The CDR3 bases are TGTGCCAGCAGCTCGACCGGGACAGGTGACTATGGCTACACCTTC. Translated: CASSSTGTGDYGYTF. The variable domain in full, completed from reference TRBV7-9 and TRBJ1-2, reads DTGVSQNPRHKITKRGQNVTFRCDPISEHNRLYWYRQTLGQGPEFLTYFQNEAQLEKSRLLSDRFSAERPKGSFSTLEIQRTEQGDSAMYLCASSSTGTGDYGYTFGSGTRLTVV.

CDR3 coding DNA: TGCGCCAGCAGCCAAGATTGGTTACGGGGGAATTCACCCCTCCACTTT. Translating it yields CASSQDWLRGNSPLHF. The V call is TRBV4-3, the J call TRBJ1-6; tentatively, D is TRBD1 (5 bases). Per germline, CDR1 LGHNA and CDR2 YSLEER. The CDR3 totals 16 residues. Trimming removed 0 bases at V and 7 bases at J, with 13 bases between.

The chain links TRBV30 to TRBJ2-2, with D possibly matching TRBD1 (7 bases). Germline CDR1 and CDR2: GTSNPN and SVGIG (reference sequence). Trimming cost V 2 bases and J 2 bases, with 15 bases left between them. The CDR3 has 16 amino acids. CDR3 bases: TGTGCCTGGAGTCTGGGGGGACAGCCTAACACCGGGGAGCTGTTTTTT. Its protein product is CAWSLGGQPNTGELFF.

The chain couples TRBV7-2 to TRBJ1-1; 9 bases match TRBD1. Germline V gene sequence: CDR1 SGHTA, CDR2 FQGNSA. This CDR3 has 15 residues. With 2 bases clipped from V and 5 bases from J, the junction kept 6 bases outside the gene matches. Here the CDR3 DNA reads TGTGCCAGCAGCTTACAAGGGACAGGGCAGACTGAAGCTTTCTTT. As protein: CASSLQGTGQTEAFF.

The chain joins TRBV4-3 to TRBJ1-2, with D possibly being TRBD1 (5 bases). The germline V gene encodes CDR1 LGHNA and CDR2 YSLEER. This CDR3 is 17 amino acids long. V was pared by 0 bases and J by 2 bases, with 16 bases between. As DNA, the CDR3 is TGCGCCAGCAGCCAAGATCTGGGGGGGATGCCAAACTATGGCTACACCTTC. Amino acids: CASSQDLGGMPNYGYTF.

The J gene is TRBJ1-1, the V gene TRBV7-3, with a tentative D call TRBD1 (6 bases). This CDR3 contains 13 residues. The V end lost 4 bases, the J end lost 5 bases, and 11 bases lay between the germline ends. Per the germline V gene, CDR1 is SGHTA and CDR2 is FQGTGA. In DNA form, the CDR3 reads TGTGCCAGCAGCTCAACAGGGAGAACTGAAGCTTTCTTT. This gives the protein CASSSTGRTEAFF.

The CDR3 is CASSQDVEGGGIYGYTF. Written as DNA, the CDR3 is TGCGCCAGCAGCCAAGACGTCGAGGGAGGGGGAATCTATGGCTACACCTTC. J is TRBJ1-2 and V is TRBV4-3, with a weak D call TRBD1 (6 bases). The CDR3 spans 17 residues. Trimming cost V 0 bases and J 4 bases, with 18 bases left between them. Germline V gene data show CDR1 as LGHNA and CDR2 as YSLEER.

Here the CDR3 reads CASSSGTGAAYEQYF. CDR3 nucleotide sequence: TGTGCCAGCAGTAGCGGAACAGGGGCCGCCTACGAGCAGTACTTC. The J gene is TRBJ2-7, the V gene TRBV27, with 7 positions matching TRBD1. The CDR3 has 15 residues. Trimming removed 5 bases from V and 2 bases from J; junction bases left unmatched: 9. Germline loops: CDR1 MNHEY, CDR2 SMNVEV (reference sequence).

The V call is TRBV6-5, the J call TRBJ2-5; 8 nucleotides line up with TRBD1. V lost 6 bases, J lost 3 bases, and 3 bases stayed unmatched. Germline V lookup: CDR1 MNHEY, CDR2 SVGAGI. CDR3 size: 13 residues. The CDR3 sequence is CASSQTGEETQYF. The CDR3 region has the DNA TGTGCCAGCAGCCAGACAGGGGAAGAGACCCAGTACTTC.

The rearrangement links TRBV9 to TRBJ2-5; TRBD2 matches at 8 bases. Germline CDR1 is SGDLS and CDR2 is YYNGEE. The CDR3 is made up of 15 amino acids. J lost 6 bases, V lost 3 bases, and 10 bases had no gene match. The CDR3 region has the DNA TGTGCCAGCAGCGCGTACCGGGGGGGGGAAAAGACCCAGTACTTC. This gives the protein CASSAYRGGEKTQYF.

The CDR3 bases are TGTGCCAGCAGCTACCGACAGTCTAATGAAAAACTGTTTTTT. Translation gives CASSYRQSNEKLFF. The chain is built from TRBV13 and TRBJ1-4, with D maybe TRBD1 (5 bases). The CDR3 has 14 amino acids. Germline CDR1 is PRHDT and CDR2 is FYEKMQ (reference sequence). V lost 4 bases and J 3 bases, leaving 9 bases between the germline ends.

The chain has TRBV12-2 and TRBJ2-4; the table assigns TRBD1, which was not confirmed against the DNA. TRBV12-2 is given as a pseudogene. CDR3 length: 17 amino acids. CDR3 amino acids: CASRPNPTGGSKNIQYF. The CDR3 DNA reads as TGTGCAAGTCGCCCTAACCCGACAGGGGGCTCCAAAAACATTCAGTACTTC.

The chain couples TRBV7-9 to TRBJ2-2, with a tentative D call TRBD1 (6 bases). The germline gives CDR1 SEHNR, CDR2 FQNEAQ (reference sequence). The CDR3 runs to 14 residues. The V end lost 2 bases, the J end lost 4 bases, and 8 bases lay between the germline ends. The CDR3 DNA is TGTGCCAGCAGCTTAAAACAGGGCACCGGGGAGCTGTTTTTT. Translating it yields CASSLKQGTGELFF.

This chain links TRBV19 with TRBJ1-3; 8 nucleotides line up with TRBD1. This CDR3 contains 15 residues. Trimming took 6 bases from V and 0 from J; bases not matched to a gene: 4. Germline values: CDR1 LNHDA, CDR2 SQIVND (reference sequence). CDR3 residues: CASSSDRGSGNTIYF. In nucleotides, the CDR3 is TGTGCCAGTAGCTCCGACAGGGGCTCTGGAAACACCATATATTTT.

The rearrangement links TRBV25-1 to TRBJ1-1; D is undetermined. The V gene's germline CDR1 is MGHDK and CDR2 SYGVNS. This CDR3 contains 13 residues. With 3 bases removed from V and 1 base from J, the gap between germline ends came to 6 bases. CDR3 protein: CASSDGGNTEAFF. The CDR3 coding sequence is TGTGCCAGCAGTGACGGAGGGAACACTGAAGCTTTCTTT. Full variable domain (remainder filled in from reference TRBV25-1 and TRBJ1-1): EADIYQTPRYLVIGTGKKITLECSQTMGHDKMYWYQQDPGMELHLIHYSYGVNSTEKGDLSSESTVSRIRTEHFPLTLESARPSHTSQYLCASSDGGNTEAFFGQGTRLTVV.

This sequence joins TRBV30 and TRBJ1-1, with D maybe TRBD1 (6 bases). Germline-derived CDR1 and CDR2 are GTSNPN and SVGIG (reference sequence). The CDR3 contains 14 residues. V lost 0 bases to trimming and J lost 5 bases, with 13 bases between them. The CDR3 here is CAWSVYGGQTEAFF. The CDR3 DNA sequence: TGTGCCTGGAGTGTGTATGGGGGCCAGACTGAAGCTTTCTTT.

V gene TRBV30 combines with J gene TRBJ1-2; 10 positions agree with TRBD1. With 0 bases clipped from V and 6 bases from J, the junction kept 1 base outside the gene matches. The CDR3 has 13 amino acids. Per germline, CDR1 GTSNPN and CDR2 SVGIG (reference sequence). CDR3 DNA: TGTGCCTGGAGTGTCGGGACAGGGGATGGCTACACCTTC. It specifies CAWSVGTGDGYTF.

The chain recombines TRBV7-2 with TRBJ1-6, with TRBD1 identical over 7 bases. CDR1 SGHTA and CDR2 FQGNSA come from the germline V gene. The CDR3 totals 19 residues. Germline trimming cut 1 base from V and 0 bases from J; bases unmatched to any gene: 9. Written as DNA, the CDR3 is TGTGCCAGCAGCTTAGTGGGCTCCAGGGGGAGCTCCTATAATTCACCCCTCCACTTT. Its protein product is CASSLVGSRGSSYNSPLHF.

The chain uses TRBV19 and TRBJ1-1; tentative D call: TRBD1 (6 bases). This CDR3 comprises 14 residues. Deletions cut 5 bases from V and 1 base from J, with 11 bases between. The germline V gene has CDR1 LNHDA and CDR2 SQIVND (reference sequence). The CDR3 DNA sequence: TGTGCCAGTAGTTTCTTAGGGGGGAACACTGAAGCTTTCTTT. This sequence encodes CASSFLGGNTEAFF.

The V call is TRBV6-5, the J call TRBJ2-1, with D unresolved. Between the trimmed V and J ends, which lost 0 bases and 15 bases, there was a span of 6 bases. The CDR3 is 10 amino acids. From germline, CDR1 is MNHEY and CDR2 SVGAGI. CDR3 protein: CASSYSVLFF. The CDR3 DNA reads TGTGCCAGCAGTTACTCTGTTCTGTTCTTC.

The chain is built from TRBV29-1 and TRBJ2-7; TRBD2 matches 16 bases. Losses at the gene ends were 1 base for V and 2 bases for J; bases not matched to a gene: 8. The CDR3 covers 18 residues. CDR1 and CDR2 (germline): SQVTM, ANQGSEA. The CDR3 sequence: CSVEVAGTSGGAPYEQYF. CDR3 DNA sequence: TGCAGCGTTGAAGTCGCAGGGACTAGCGGGGGGGCCCCCTACGAGCAGTACTTC.

This rearrangement joins TRBV7-3 to TRBJ2-2; 7 nucleotides line up with TRBD1. Germline loops: CDR1 SGHTA, CDR2 FQGTGA. Germline trimming cut 3 bases from V and 6 bases from J; bases unmatched to any gene: 10. This CDR3 has 16 amino acids. The CDR3, as DNA: TGTGCCAGCAGCTTTCTACGACAGGGAAAGGCCGGGGAGCTGTTTTTT. Protein: CASSFLRQGKAGELFF.